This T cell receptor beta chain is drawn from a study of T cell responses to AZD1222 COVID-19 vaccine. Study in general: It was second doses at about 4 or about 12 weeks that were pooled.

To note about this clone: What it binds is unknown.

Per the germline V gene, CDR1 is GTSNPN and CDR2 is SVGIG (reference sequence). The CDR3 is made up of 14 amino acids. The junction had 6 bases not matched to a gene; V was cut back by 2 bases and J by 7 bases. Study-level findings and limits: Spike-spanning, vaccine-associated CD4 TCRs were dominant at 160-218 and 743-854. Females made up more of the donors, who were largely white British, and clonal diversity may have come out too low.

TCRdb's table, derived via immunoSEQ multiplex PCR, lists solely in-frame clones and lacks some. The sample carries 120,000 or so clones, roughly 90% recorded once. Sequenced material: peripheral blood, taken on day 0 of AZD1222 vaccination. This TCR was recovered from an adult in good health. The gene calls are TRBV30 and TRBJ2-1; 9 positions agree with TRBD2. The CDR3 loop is CAWSTAGGSNEQFF. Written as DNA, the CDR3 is TGTGCCTGGAGTACCGCGGGAGGGAGTAATGAGCAGTTCTTC.